This T cell receptor beta chain emerged from a study of cytomegalovirus exposure and HLA in healthy donors. Study in general: Some 85 million unique TCRs from HLA-typed donors were held in an early data release. Study outcomes and limitations: In most subjects, TCR beta sequences reportedly gave accurate predictions of HLA-A and HLA-B alleles. Associated with cytomegalovirus, according to the listing, were 150 to 200 TCR beta chains.

V was trimmed by 4 bases and J by 2 bases, leaving 21 bases between them. The CDR3 loop spans 17 amino acids. Germline V gene sequence: CDR1 MGHRA, CDR2 YSYEKL. Comments on this clone: Its antigen is undetermined.

Amplification used 60 Vbeta primers and 13 Jbeta primers. Assay used: immunoSEQ multiplex PCR; TCRdb lists only in-frame clones, some missing. Of more than 85,000 clones in the sample, 69% were seen once. Material: PBMCs. The chain recombines TRBV4-1 with TRBJ2-7, with D maybe TRBD1 (6 bases). The clonotype was recovered from a female donor in good health and CMV-seronegative. CDR3 bases: TGCGCCAGCAGCCCCGCTTTGGGACAAAGGGGCGCCTACGAGCAGTACTTC. Translated: CASSPALGQRGAYEQYF.